This TCR beta chain was sequenced during a study of cytomegalovirus exposure and HLA in healthy donors. Primers: 60 Vbeta forward and 13 Jbeta reverse. Assay used: immunoSEQ multiplex PCR; TCRdb lists only in-frame clones, some missing. The sample has about 84,000 clones; the top ten hold about 0.61%. This clonotype was obtained from a man aged 45-60 years in good health and CMV-seronegative. The specimen was PBMCs.

The CDR3: CASSLDRAGEKLFF. In DNA form, the CDR3 reads TGTGCCAGCAGCTTAGACAGGGCAGGTGAAAAACTGTTTTTT. V and J are TRBV7-9 and TRBJ1-4; D is possibly TRBD1 (6 bases). V gave up 1 base and J gave up 7 bases, with 10 bases separating them. CDR1 SEHNR and CDR2 FQNEAQ come from the germline V gene (reference sequence). The CDR3 is 14 amino acids.